The clone carrying this T cell receptor beta chain turned up a few times. Antigen unknown. The sample comes from a study of blood T cells in healthy people across ages. Study-wide results and limits: Reliance upon unsorted PBMCs precluded definitive naive versus antigen-experienced comparison.

A second PCR, run for roughly 7 to 11 cycles, used a sample-barcoded 5' primer plus a J-beta primer mix. Template switching added a 12-random-nucleotide identifier to every cDNA molecule. TCRdb processed the 5' RACE reads anew with MiXCR; each CDR3 protein has one entry. The sample yields fewer than 900,000 distinct CDR3 sequences, 35% to 45% seen once. This sequence originates from a woman in her sixties in good health. The sequencing input was blood.

Here the CDR3 DNA reads TGTGCCAGCAGCTTACAAGGGGACAGGGCCCAGTACTTC. Protein: CASSLQGDRAQYF. This rearrangement joins TRBV7-2 to TRBJ2-5; TRBD1 aligns across 9 bases. The CDR3 covers 13 residues. The junction had 4 bases not matched to a gene; V was cut back by 2 bases and J by 9 bases. Germline lookup yields CDR1 SGHTA and CDR2 FQGNSA.